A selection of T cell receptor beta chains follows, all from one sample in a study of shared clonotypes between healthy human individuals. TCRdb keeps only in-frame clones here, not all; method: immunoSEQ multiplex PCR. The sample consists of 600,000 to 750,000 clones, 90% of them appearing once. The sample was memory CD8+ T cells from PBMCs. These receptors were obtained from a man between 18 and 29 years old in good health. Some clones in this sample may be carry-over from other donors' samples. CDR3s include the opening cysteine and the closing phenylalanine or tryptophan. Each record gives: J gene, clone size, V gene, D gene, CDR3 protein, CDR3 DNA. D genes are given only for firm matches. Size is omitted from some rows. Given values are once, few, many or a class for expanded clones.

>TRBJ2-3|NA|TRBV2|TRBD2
CASSELAGVSSGTQYF
TGTGCCAGCAGCGAACTAGCGGGAGTTAGTTCGGGTACGCAGTATTTT
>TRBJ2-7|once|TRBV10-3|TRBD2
CAISESTPSGLNSYEQYF
TGTGCCATCAGTGAGTCGACTCCTAGCGGACTGAACTCCTACGAGCAGTACTTC
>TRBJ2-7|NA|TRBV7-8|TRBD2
CASSLGRASYEQYF
TGTGCCAGCAGCTTGGGGAGGGCATCCTACGAGCAGTACTTC
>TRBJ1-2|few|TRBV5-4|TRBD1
CASSLYQGQGPYGYTF
TGTGCCAGCAGCTTGTATCAGGGACAGGGCCCCTATGGCTACACCTTC
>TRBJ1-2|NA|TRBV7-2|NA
CASSRLSGLPYGYTF
TGTGCCAGCAGCCGTCTCTCAGGTCTACCCTATGGCTACACCTTC
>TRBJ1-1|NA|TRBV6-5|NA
CASSYSEDTEAFF
TGTGCCAGCAGTTACTCTGAGGACACTGAAGCTTTCTTT
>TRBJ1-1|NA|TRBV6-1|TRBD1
CASSEIKGQPSFEAFF
TGTGCCAGCAGTGAGATTAAGGGACAGCCCAGTTTTGAAGCTTTCTTT
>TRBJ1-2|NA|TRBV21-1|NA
CASSKAAPRQGASGYTF
TGTGCCAGCAGCAAAGCTGCCCCACGACAGGGGGCCTCTGGCTACACCTTC
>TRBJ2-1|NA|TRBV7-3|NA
CASSPLGSSYNEQFF
TGTGCCAGCAGCCCGCTAGGGAGCTCCTACAATGAGCAGTTCTTC
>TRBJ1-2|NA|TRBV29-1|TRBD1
CSARTGEGGYTF
TGCAGCGCTCGGACAGGGGAGGGTGGCTACACCTTC
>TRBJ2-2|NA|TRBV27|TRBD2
CASSYLAGANTGELFF
TGTGCCAGCAGTTACTTAGCGGGAGCGAACACCGGGGAGCTGTTTTTT
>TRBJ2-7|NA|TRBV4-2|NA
CASSPWLGAWEQYF
TGTGCCAGCAGCCCCTGGTTAGGGGCGTGGGAGCAGTACTTC
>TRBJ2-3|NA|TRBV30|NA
CAWSVGPDTQYF
TGTGCCTGGAGCGTCGGTCCGGATACGCAGTATTTT
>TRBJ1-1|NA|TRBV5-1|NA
CASSLAEVRMNTEAFF
TGCGCCAGCAGCTTGGCCGAGGTCAGGATGAACACTGAAGCTTTCTTT
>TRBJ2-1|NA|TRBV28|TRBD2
CASSLIIAGDYNEQFF
TGTGCCAGCAGTTTAATAATAGCGGGAGACTACAATGAGCAGTTCTTC
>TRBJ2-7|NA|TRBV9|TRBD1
CASSVGQGDHEQYF
TGTGCCAGCAGCGTAGGACAGGGGGATCACGAGCAGTACTTC
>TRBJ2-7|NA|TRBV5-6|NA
CASSPQDSFYEQYF
TGTGCCAGCAGCCCCCAAGACTCTTTCTACGAGCAGTACTTC
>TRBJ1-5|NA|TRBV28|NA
CASSLRGAQSNQPQHF
TGTGCCAGCAGTTTACGGGGGGCGCAGAGCAATCAGCCCCAGCATTTT
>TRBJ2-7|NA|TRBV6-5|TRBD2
CASSYGRLAEQYF
TGTGCCAGCAGTTACGGGAGACTAGCCGAGCAGTACTTC
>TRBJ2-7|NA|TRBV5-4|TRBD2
CASSWSLAGEYEQYF
TGTGCCAGCAGCTGGTCACTAGCGGGAGAGTACGAGCAGTACTTC
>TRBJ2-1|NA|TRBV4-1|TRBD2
CASSRGTSGSVNEQFF
TGCGCCAGCAGCCGGGGGACTAGCGGGAGTGTCAATGAGCAGTTCTTC
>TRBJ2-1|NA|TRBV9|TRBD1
CASSAFQGATYNEQFF
TGTGCCAGCAGCGCCTTCCAGGGGGCTACCTACAATGAGCAGTTCTTC
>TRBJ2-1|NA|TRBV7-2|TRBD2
CASSLWGPGGTSAYNEQFF
TGTGCCAGCAGCTTATGGGGACCCGGCGGGACTAGCGCATACAATGAGCAGTTCTTC
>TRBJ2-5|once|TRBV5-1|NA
CASSLTSRETQYF
TGCGCCAGCAGCTTGACCAGCAGAGAGACCCAGTACTTC
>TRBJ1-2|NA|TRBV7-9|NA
CASSPLEDFYGYTF
TGTGCCAGCAGCCCCCTGGAAGATTTCTATGGCTACACCTTC
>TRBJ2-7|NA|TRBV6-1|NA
CASSLPGLKYEQYF
TGTGCCAGCAGTTTACCGGGTCTCAAGTACGAGCAGTACTTC
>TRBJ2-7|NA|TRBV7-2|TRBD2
CASSLELAGAGSYEQYF
TGTGCCAGCAGCCTCGAGCTAGCGGGAGCGGGCTCCTACGAGCAGTACTTC
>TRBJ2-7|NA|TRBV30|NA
CAWSLNRGMVDYEQYF
TGTGCCTGGAGTCTAAACCGGGGGATGGTCGACTACGAGCAGTACTTC
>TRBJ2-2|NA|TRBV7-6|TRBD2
CASSPGLAGGYSGELFF
TGTGCCAGCAGCCCGGGACTAGCGGGAGGTTATTCCGGGGAGCTGTTTTTT
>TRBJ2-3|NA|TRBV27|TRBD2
CASSFQPGLASDTQYF
TGTGCCAGCAGTTTCCAACCGGGACTAGCGTCAGATACGCAGTATTTT
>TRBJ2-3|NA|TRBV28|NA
CASSLGRDPPTDTQYF
TGTGCCAGCAGTTTGGGCAGGGATCCCCCCACAGATACGCAGTATTTT
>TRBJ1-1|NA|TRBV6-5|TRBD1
CASRPWDRENTEAFF
TGTGCCAGCAGACCCTGGGACAGGGAGAACACTGAAGCTTTCTTT
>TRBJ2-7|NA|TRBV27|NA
CASSFHLGGGTYEQYF
TGTGCCAGCAGTTTCCACCTGGGGGGAGGAACCTACGAGCAGTACTTC
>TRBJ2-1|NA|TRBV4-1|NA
CASSQASGIRNEQFF
TGCGCCAGCAGCCAAGCGTCCGGGATTCGCAATGAGCAGTTCTTC
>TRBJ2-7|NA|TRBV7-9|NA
CASSPPFGTENYEQYF
TGTGCCAGCAGCCCACCCTTTGGGACGGAGAACTACGAGCAGTACTTC
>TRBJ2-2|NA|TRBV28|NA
CASSLQGDTGELFF
TGTGCCAGCAGCCTTCAGGGAGACACCGGGGAGCTGTTTTTT
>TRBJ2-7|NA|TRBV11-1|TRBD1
CASSLQTGFYEQYF
TGTGCCAGCAGCTTACAGACAGGGTTTTACGAGCAGTACTTC
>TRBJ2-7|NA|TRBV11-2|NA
CASRPRDSGEQYF
TGTGCCAGCAGACCGCGGGACTCCGGCGAGCAGTACTTC
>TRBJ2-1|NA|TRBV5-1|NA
CASSPGVNEQFF
TGCGCCAGCAGCCCTGGCGTGAATGAGCAGTTCTTC
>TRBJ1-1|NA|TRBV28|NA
CASREQGGNTEAFF
TGTGCCAGCCGTGAACAGGGAGGGAACACTGAAGCTTTCTTT
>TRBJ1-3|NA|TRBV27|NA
CASSSDGNTIYF
TGTGCCAGCAGTAGCGACGGAAACACCATATATTTT
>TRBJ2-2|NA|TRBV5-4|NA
CASSFFLGADTGELFF
TGTGCCAGCAGCTTTTTCCTGGGGGCGGACACCGGGGAGCTGTTTTTT
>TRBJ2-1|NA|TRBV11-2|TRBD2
CASSLEGLAGLYNEQFF
TGTGCCAGCAGCTTGGAGGGACTAGCGGGACTCTACAATGAGCAGTTCTTC
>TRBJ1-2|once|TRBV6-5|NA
CASSYSGAVAGNGYTF
TGTGCCAGCAGTTACTCGGGGGCAGTCGCTGGCAATGGCTACACCTTC
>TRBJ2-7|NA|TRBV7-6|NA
CASSLGTRSHEQYF
TGTGCCAGCAGCTTAGGGACAAGGTCCCACGAGCAGTACTTC